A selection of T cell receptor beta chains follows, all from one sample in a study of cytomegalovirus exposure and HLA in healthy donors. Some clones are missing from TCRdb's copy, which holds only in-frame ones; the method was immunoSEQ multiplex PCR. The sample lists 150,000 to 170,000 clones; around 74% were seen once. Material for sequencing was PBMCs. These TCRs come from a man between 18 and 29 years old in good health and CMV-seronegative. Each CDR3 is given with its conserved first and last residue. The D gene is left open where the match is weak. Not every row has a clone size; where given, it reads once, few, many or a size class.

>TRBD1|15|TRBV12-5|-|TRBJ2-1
CASRGTGSPYNEQFF
TGTGCTAGTAGGGGGACAGGGAGTCCCTACAATGAGCAGTTCTTC
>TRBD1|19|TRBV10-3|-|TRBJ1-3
CAISRVPGQFSRFGNTIYF
TGTGCCATCAGCCGAGTCCCGGGACAGTTTTCCCGCTTCGGAAACACCATATATTTT
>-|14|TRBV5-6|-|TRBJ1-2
CASSLPWGDYGYTF
TGTGCCAGCAGCCTGCCGTGGGGGGACTATGGCTACACCTTC
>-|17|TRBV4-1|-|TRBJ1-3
CASSQSAPRAAGNTIYF
TGCGCCAGCAGCCAATCCGCGCCCAGGGCCGCTGGAAACACCATATATTTT
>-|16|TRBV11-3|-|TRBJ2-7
CASSLVCCYAAYEQYF
TGTGCCAGCAGCTTAGTGTGCTGCTACGCCGCCTACGAGCAGTACTTC
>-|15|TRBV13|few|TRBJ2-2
CASRRTRGGTGELFF
TGTGCCAGCAGACGGACTAGAGGGGGGACCGGGGAGCTGTTTTTT
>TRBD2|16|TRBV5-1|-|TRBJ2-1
CASSLGLAGWDNEQFF
TGCGCCAGCAGCTTGGGACTAGCGGGATGGGACAATGAGCAGTTCTTC
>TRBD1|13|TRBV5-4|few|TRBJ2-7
CASKEQGRNEQYF
TGTGCCAGCAAAGAACAGGGGAGAAACGAGCAGTACTTC
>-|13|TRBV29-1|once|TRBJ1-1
CSVEETENTEAFF
TGCAGCGTTGAAGAAACAGAGAACACTGAAGCTTTCTTT
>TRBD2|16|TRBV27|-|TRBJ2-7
CASSLFSSGSSYEQYF
TGTGCCAGCAGTTTATTTTCTAGCGGGAGTTCCTACGAGCAGTACTTC
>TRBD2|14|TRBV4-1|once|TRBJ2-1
CASSHGTRLNEQFF
TGCGCCAGCAGCCACGGGACTAGGCTCAATGAGCAGTTCTTC
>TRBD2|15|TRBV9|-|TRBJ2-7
CASSVGLAGPLEQYF
TGTGCCAGCAGCGTAGGACTAGCGGGGCCTCTGGAGCAGTACTTC
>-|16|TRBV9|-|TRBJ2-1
CASSVLGLATYNEQFF
TGTGCCAGCAGCGTCCTGGGCCTAGCGACCTACAATGAGCAGTTCTTC
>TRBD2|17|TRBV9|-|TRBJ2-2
CASSGGLAGVNTGELFF
TGTGCCAGCAGCGGCGGGCTAGCGGGAGTGAACACCGGGGAGCTGTTTTTT
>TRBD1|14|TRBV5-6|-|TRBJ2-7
CASSLRGQGERQYF
TGTGCCAGCAGCTTGCGGGGACAGGGAGAACGGCAGTACTTC
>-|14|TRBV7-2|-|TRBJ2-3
CASSLAPRQSTQYF
TGTGCCAGCAGCTTAGCCCCTAGGCAGTCTACGCAGTATTTT
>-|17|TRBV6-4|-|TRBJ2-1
CASSALPGQGGDNEQFF
TGTGCCAGCAGTGCCCTTCCTGGACAGGGAGGGGACAATGAGCAGTTCTTC
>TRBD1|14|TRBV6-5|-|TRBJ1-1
CASSDVGGYSEAFF
TGTGCCAGCAGTGACGTAGGGGGCTACAGTGAAGCTTTCTTT
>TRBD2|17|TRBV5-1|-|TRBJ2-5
CASSSQGSAGGGETQYF
TGCGCCAGCAGCTCCCAAGGGTCTGCGGGAGGAGGGGAGACCCAGTACTTC
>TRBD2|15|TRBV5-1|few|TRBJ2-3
CASSPGLADTDTQYF
TGCGCCAGCAGCCCGGGACTAGCGGACACAGATACGCAGTATTTT
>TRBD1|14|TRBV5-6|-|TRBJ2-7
CASSWDRGSYEQYF
TGTGCCAGCAGCTGGGACAGGGGATCCTACGAGCAGTACTTC
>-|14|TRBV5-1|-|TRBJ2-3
CASGTAEDTDTQYF
TGCGCCAGCGGCACAGCGGAGGACACAGATACGCAGTATTTT
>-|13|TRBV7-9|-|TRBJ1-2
CSSSTASDYGYTF
TGTTCCAGCAGCACCGCCTCGGACTATGGCTACACCTTC
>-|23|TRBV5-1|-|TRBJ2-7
CASSFSAPKGQGGHRREGYEQYF
TGCGCCAGCAGCTTTTCCGCCCCTAAAGGACAGGGCGGGCATCGGCGGGAGGGCTACGAGCAGTACTTC
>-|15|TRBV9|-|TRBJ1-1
CASSVGGNLNTEAFF
TGTGCCAGCAGCGTAGGAGGCAATTTGAACACTGAAGCTTTCTTT
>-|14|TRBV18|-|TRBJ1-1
CASSPDSLNTEAFF
TGTGCCAGCTCCCCGGACAGTTTGAACACTGAAGCTTTCTTT
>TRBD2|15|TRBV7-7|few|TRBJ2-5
CASSYGGAEGETQYF
TGTGCCAGCAGCTACGGGGGGGCCGAGGGAGAGACCCAGTACTTC
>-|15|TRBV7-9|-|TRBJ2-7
CASSGGPSSVYEQYF
TGTGCCAGCAGCGGAGGGCCATCCTCGGTCTACGAGCAGTACTTC
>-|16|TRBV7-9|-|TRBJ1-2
CASSLVGGGVIYGYTF
TGTGCCAGCAGCTTAGTAGGGGGTGGGGTGATCTATGGCTACACCTTC
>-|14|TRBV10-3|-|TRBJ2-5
CAISESSYQETQYF
TGTGCCATCAGTGAGTCGTCTTACCAAGAGACCCAGTACTTC
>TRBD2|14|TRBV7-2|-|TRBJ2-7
CASSWTSGSNEQYF
TGTGCCAGCAGCTGGACTAGCGGGAGCAACGAGCAGTACTTC
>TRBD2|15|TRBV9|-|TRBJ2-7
CASSPGLAVTYEQYF
TGTGCCAGCAGCCCGGGACTAGCGGTTACCTACGAGCAGTACTTC
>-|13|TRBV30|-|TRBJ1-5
CAWSPQGDQPQHF
TGTGCCTGGAGCCCTCAGGGTGATCAGCCCCAGCATTTT
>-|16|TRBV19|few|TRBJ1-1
CASSIRTDRMNTEAFF
TGTGCCAGTAGTATTCGCACTGACAGGATGAACACTGAAGCTTTCTTT
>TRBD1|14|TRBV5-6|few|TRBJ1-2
CASSARDRVFGYTF
TGTGCCAGCAGCGCCCGGGACAGGGTATTTGGCTACACCTTC
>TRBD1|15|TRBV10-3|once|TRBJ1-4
CAISADRATNEKLFF
TGTGCCATCAGTGCAGACAGGGCAACTAATGAAAAACTGTTTTTT
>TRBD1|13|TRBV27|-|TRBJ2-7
CASSRTGAYEQYF
TGTGCCAGCAGTCGAACAGGGGCCTACGAGCAGTACTTC